A single sample gave rise to the 4 T cell receptor beta chains below, sequenced in a study of blood T cell repertoires in COVID-19. Measured with immunoSEQ multiplex PCR; TCRdb has only the in-frame clones, and not every one. The data contain under 400,000 clones, almost 90% of them singletons. The sequenced sample was peripheral blood. These receptors were obtained from a woman in her 30s with COVID-19, enrolled during active disease.

This rearrangement joins TRBV14 to TRBJ2-7; 9 positions agree with TRBD1. Unmatched junction bases numbered 5, after V lost 4 bases and J lost 4 bases. In germline, CDR1 is SGHDN, CDR2 FVKESK. This CDR3 is built from 14 residues. In DNA, the CDR3 is TGTGCCAGCAGCCGCGGGACAGGGTTTTACGAGCAGTACTTC. As protein: CASSRGTGFYEQYF.

This chain connects TRBV2 to TRBJ1-2; D gene ambiguous. Trimming stripped 4 bases from V and 8 bases from J, with 14 bases between. Per the germline V gene, CDR1 is SNHLY and CDR2 is FYNNEI. The CDR3 is 13 amino acids. CDR3 residues: CASSVGQVEGYTF. The CDR3 DNA follows: TGTGCCAGCAGTGTTGGGCAGGTTGAAGGCTACACCTTC.

V is TRBV7-2 and J is TRBJ2-7; TRBD2 matches 7 bases. CDR3 length equals 14 residues. The V gene's germline CDR1 is SGHTA and CDR2 FQGNSA. V shed 5 bases and J 5 bases; nucleotides not matched to a gene: 9. CDR3 coding DNA: TGTGCCAGCAGCACAAGCGGGAATAGAGACGAGCAGTACTTC. Translated: CASSTSGNRDEQYF.

The J gene is TRBJ1-1, the V gene TRBV6-7, with 7 nucleotides matching TRBD1. TRBV6-7 is noted as an ORF with a role that remains uncertain. This CDR3 has 16 residues. The ends lost 11 bases at V and 1 base at J; junction bases unmatched: 16. CDR3 residues: CAGKKRQGTPNTEAFF. For the CDR3, the DNA is TGTGCCGGCAAGAAGAGACAGGGAACTCCGAACACTGAAGCTTTCTTT.